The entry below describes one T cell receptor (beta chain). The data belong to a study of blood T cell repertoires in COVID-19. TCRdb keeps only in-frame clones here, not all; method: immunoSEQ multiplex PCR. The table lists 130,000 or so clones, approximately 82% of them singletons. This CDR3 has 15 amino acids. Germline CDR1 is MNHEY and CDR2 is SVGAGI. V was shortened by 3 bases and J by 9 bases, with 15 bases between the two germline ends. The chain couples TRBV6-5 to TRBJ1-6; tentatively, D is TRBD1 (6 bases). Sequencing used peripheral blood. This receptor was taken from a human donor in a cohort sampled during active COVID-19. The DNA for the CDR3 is TGTGCCAGCAGTTATACCTCGGGGGGCAGTTCACCCCTCCACTTT. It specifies CASSYTSGGSSPLHF.